These 9 T cell receptor beta chains originate from one sample sequenced in a study of cytomegalovirus exposure and HLA in healthy donors. The assay was immunoSEQ multiplex PCR, and TCRdb's table has in-frame clones only and misses some. In the table there are 150,000 to 170,000 clones, around 88% of which are singletons. The sequenced sample consisted of PBMCs. These receptors were collected from a man between 18 and 29 years old in good health and CMV-seropositive.

V gene TRBV5-1 combines with J gene TRBJ1-1, with 8 bases aligning to TRBD1. J lost 5 bases, V lost 1 base, and 7 bases had no gene match. This CDR3 comprises 15 residues. The germline V gene encodes CDR1 SGHRS and CDR2 YFSETQ. The CDR3 DNA sequence: TGCGCCAGCAGCTTGACAGGGGGAGAGGAAACTGAAGCTTTCTTT. This sequence encodes CASSLTGGEETEAFF.

The chain employs TRBV19 and TRBJ2-2, with a weak D call TRBD2 (6 bases). Per germline, CDR1 LNHDA and CDR2 SQIVND (reference sequence). Trimming took 3 bases from V and 4 from J, leaving 6 bases between them. The CDR3 covers 13 residues. The CDR3 reads CASSMGGTGELFF. For the CDR3, the DNA is TGTGCCAGTAGTATGGGGGGCACCGGGGAGCTGTTTTTT.

V gene TRBV18 combines with J gene TRBJ1-5; possible D gene TRBD1, 5 bases. The CDR3 loop spans 14 amino acids. Germline lookup yields CDR1 KGHSH and CDR2 LQKENI. Trimming removed 3 bases at V and 7 bases at J, with 13 bases between. The DNA for the CDR3 is TGTGCCAGCTCACCGGGGCAGGAACAGCAGCCCCAGCATTTT. As protein: CASSPGQEQQPQHF. The variable domain in full, with the rest retrieved from reference TRBV18 and TRBJ1-5, is NAGVMQNPRHLVRRRGQEARLRCSPMKGHSHVYWYRQLPEEGLKFMVYLQKENIIDESGMPKERFSAEFPKEGPSILRIQQVVRGDSAAYFCASSPGQEQQPQHFGDGTRLSIL.

The chain combines TRBV7-8 with TRBJ1-5, with 11 bases identical to TRBD1. The J segment lost 5 bases and the V segment lost 4 bases, leaving 13 bases of the junction unmatched. This CDR3 is built from 18 residues. Per the germline V gene, CDR1 is SGHVS and CDR2 is FQNEAQ. CDR3 amino acids: CASSSPDRGRTRDQPQHF. The DNA of the CDR3 is TGTGCCAGCAGCTCACCGGACAGGGGGCGAACCCGAGATCAGCCCCAGCATTTT.

The chain is built from TRBV18 and TRBJ1-1; D might be TRBD1 (5 bases). Trimming cost V 0 bases and J 5 bases, with 13 bases left between them. The CDR3 is made up of 15 amino acids. CDR1 and CDR2 (germline): KGHSH, LQKENI. The CDR3 loop is CASSPPAGLRTEAFF. The CDR3 DNA sequence: TGTGCCAGCTCACCACCGGCGGGGCTTCGGACTGAAGCTTTCTTT.

V usage is TRBV25-1 and J usage is TRBJ2-2; 7 positions agree with TRBD2. Germline CDR1 reads MGHDK; CDR2 reads SYGVNS. The V segment lost 7 bases and the J segment 1 base; nucleotides outside the gene matches: 3. The CDR3 is made up of 14 amino acids. CDR3 sequence reads: CASTAGLNTGELFF. CDR3 DNA: TGTGCCAGCACAGCGGGGTTGAACACCGGGGAGCTGTTTTTT. Combining the CDR3 with reference TRBV25-1 and TRBJ2-2 gives the whole variable domain EADIYQTPRYLVIGTGKKITLECSQTMGHDKMYWYQQDPGMELHLIHYSYGVNSTEKGDLSSESTVSRIRTEHFPLTLESARPSHTSQYLCASTAGLNTGELFFGEGSRLTVL.

The rearrangement joins TRBV6-6 to TRBJ2-1; 7 positions match TRBD1. The CDR3 runs to 15 residues. Germline V CDR1 and CDR2: MNHNY, SVGAGI (reference sequence). V gave up 0 bases and J gave up 7 bases; unmatched junction bases: 6. The CDR3 DNA follows: TGTGCCAGCAGTTACTCCACACAGGGGACAAATGAGCAGTTCTTC. This codes for CASSYSTQGTNEQFF.

This chain's CDR3 is CASSPNGGEAFF. The CDR3 nucleotides are TGCGCCAGCAGCCCTAATGGGGGCGAAGCTTTCTTT. The V and J genes are TRBV5-1 and TRBJ1-1; a weak D match, TRBD1 (6 bases). Germline CDR1 and CDR2: SGHRS and YFSETQ. The CDR3 is 12 amino acids. With 4 bases removed from V and 8 bases from J, the gap between germline ends came to 12 bases. Supplemented by reference TRBV5-1 and TRBJ1-1, the full variable domain reads KAGVTQTPRYLIKTRGQQVTLSCSPISGHRSVSWYQQTPGQGLQFLFEYFSETQRNKGNFPGRFSGRQFSNSRSEMNVSTLELGDSALYLCASSPNGGEAFFGQGTRLTVV.

The gene calls are TRBV5-4 and TRBJ2-2; TRBD1 matches at 8 bases. The CDR3 covers 15 residues. CDR1 and CDR2 from the germline V gene are SGHNT and YYREEE (reference sequence). The trim removed 3 bases at V and 1 base at J, leaving 2 bases unmatched. The chain's CDR3 is CASSSGTGNTGELFF. In nucleotides, the CDR3 is TGTGCCAGCAGCTCTGGGACAGGGAACACCGGGGAGCTGTTTTTT.